This T cell receptor (beta chain) comes out of a study of T cell repertoires in cytomegalovirus infection. Study-level background: Public TCR beta signatures marked donors with CMV infection and the matching HLA.

TCRdb redid the calling of the reads with MiXCR, one entry per CDR3 protein. Of roughly 630,000 distinct CDR3 sequences in the sample, less than 25% were seen once. From germline, CDR1 is LNHDA and CDR2 SQIVND (reference sequence). Trimming cost V 6 bases and J 6 bases, with 8 bases left between them. The CDR3 has 11 residues. This clonotype was counted between two and nine times. Its target is not known. Study observations and caveats: Predominance within the ex vivo response was attributable to HLA-C-restricted CMV-specific TCR beta clonotypes. Cumulative public TCR beta family frequency identified carriers of CMV plus the relevant HLA.

The specimen sequenced was CD8+ T cells from PBMCs. The source is a human donor in good health (CMV status not recorded). Some clones in this sample may be carry-over from other donors' samples. J is TRBJ1-2 and V is TRBV19; no definite D call. CDR3 loop: CASRGSDGYTF. CDR3 coding DNA: TGTGCCAGTAGGGGGTCTGATGGCTACACCTTC.